This T cell receptor beta chain was captured by sequencing in a study of blood T cell repertoires in COVID-19. Clones were read by immunoSEQ multiplex PCR, and TCRdb kept only the in-frame ones, dropping some. The sample lists around 200,000 clones; 84% were seen once. Germline V gene sequence: CDR1 SGHDT, CDR2 YYEEEE. Trimming removed 4 bases from V and 0 bases from J; junction bases left unmatched: 13. The CDR3 covers 18 residues. The material sequenced was peripheral blood. This TCR came from a human donor in a cohort sampled during active COVID-19. V usage is TRBV5-6 and J usage is TRBJ2-3; 8 bases are a match to TRBD2. CDR3 loop: CASSPGAGGLTSTDTQYF. DNA of the CDR3: TGTGCCAGCAGCCCCGGGGCGGGGGGACTAACTAGCACAGATACGCAGTATTTT.